The T cell receptor beta chain under discussion was sequenced for a study of T cells in Graves' hyperthyroidism and ophthalmopathy. TCR beta CDR3 regions were amplified from RNA. HTBI primers were employed in a first-round RT-PCR of the TCR CDR3. One entry per CDR3 protein results from TCRdb running MiXCR on the multiplex PCR reads. Of fewer than 500,000 distinct CDR3 sequences detected, about 13% appear once; the ten largest clones hold roughly 20%. There are 13 residues in the CDR3. V lost 3 bases and J lost 7, with 12 bases in between. This clonotype was observed a handful of times. Sequenced sample: blood. This TCR was recovered from a man aged 25-45 years with Graves' hyperthyroidism that later progressed to Graves' ophthalmopathy. V usage is TRBV12-3 or TRBV12-4 and J usage is TRBJ1-2, with D unresolved. Here the CDR3 reads CASSFVGFVGYTF. As DNA, the CDR3 is TGTGCCAGCAGTTTCGTCGGGTTCGTTGGCTACACCTTC.